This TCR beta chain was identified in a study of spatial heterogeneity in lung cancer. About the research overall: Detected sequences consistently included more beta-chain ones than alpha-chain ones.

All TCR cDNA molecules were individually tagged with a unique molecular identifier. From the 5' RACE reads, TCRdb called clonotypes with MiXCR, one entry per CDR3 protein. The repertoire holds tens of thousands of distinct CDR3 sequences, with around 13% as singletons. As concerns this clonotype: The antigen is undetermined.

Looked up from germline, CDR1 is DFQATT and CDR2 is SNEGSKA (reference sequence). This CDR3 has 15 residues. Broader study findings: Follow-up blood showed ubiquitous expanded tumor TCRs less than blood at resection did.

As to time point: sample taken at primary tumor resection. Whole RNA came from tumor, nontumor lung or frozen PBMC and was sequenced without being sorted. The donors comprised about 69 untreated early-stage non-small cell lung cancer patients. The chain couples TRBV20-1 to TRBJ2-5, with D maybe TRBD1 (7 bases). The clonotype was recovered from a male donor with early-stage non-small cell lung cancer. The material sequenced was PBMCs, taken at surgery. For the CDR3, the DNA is TGCAGCGGCCTGCGGGACAGTCCCCGCCAAGAGACCCAGTACTTC. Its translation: CSGLRDSPRQETQYF.